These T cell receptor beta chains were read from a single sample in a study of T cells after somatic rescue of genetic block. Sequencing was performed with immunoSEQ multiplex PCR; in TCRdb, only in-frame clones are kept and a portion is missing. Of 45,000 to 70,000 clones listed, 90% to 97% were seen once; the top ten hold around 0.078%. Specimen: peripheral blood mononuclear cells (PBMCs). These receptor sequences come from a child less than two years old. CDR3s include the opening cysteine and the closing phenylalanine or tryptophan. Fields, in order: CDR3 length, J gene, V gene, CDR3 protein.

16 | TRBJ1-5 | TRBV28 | CASSPSGRTRNQPQHF
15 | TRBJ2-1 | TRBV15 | CATSRRVAENNEQFF
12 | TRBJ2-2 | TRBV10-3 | CAISGGVGELFF
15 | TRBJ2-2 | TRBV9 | CASSVAGVGTGELFF
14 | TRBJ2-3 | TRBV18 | CASSPDRATDTQYF
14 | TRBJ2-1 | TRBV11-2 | CASSTWRTKNEQFF
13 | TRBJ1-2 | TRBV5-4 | CASSLSAFYGYTF
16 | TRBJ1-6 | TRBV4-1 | CASSQRQGTYNSPLHF
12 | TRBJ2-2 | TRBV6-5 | CASSPNTGELFF
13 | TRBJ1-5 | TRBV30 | CAWGTGGNQPQHF
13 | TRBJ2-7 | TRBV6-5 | CASSYETGYEQYF
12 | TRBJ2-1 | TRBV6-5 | CASGSSYNEQFF
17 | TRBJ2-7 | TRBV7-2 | CASSLVPGVLRPYEQYF
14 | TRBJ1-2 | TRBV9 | CASSVGTGDYGYTF
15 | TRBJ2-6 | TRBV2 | CASSELGTGANVLTF
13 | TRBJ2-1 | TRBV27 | CASSLTDYNEQFF
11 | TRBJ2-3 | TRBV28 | CASRLADTQYF
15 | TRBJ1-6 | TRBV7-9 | CASSLDREKNSPLHF
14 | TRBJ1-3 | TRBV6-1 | CASSVDLSGNTIYF
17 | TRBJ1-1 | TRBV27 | CASSLKSGIQGASEAFF
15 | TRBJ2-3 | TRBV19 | CASSIGDRGTDTQYF
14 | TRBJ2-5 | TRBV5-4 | CAASPGVGQETQYF